The clone carrying this T cell receptor beta chain appeared many times. In TCRdb, the reads were re-called with MiXCR into one record per CDR3 protein. The sample consists of 250,000 to 300,000 distinct CDR3 sequences, about 17% of them appearing once. This specimen belongs to a study of T cell repertoires in cytomegalovirus infection. CDR3 length: 18 amino acids. V shed 5 bases and J 4 bases; nucleotides not matched to a gene: 16. Per the germline V gene, CDR1 is LNHDA and CDR2 is SQIVND (reference sequence). The sequenced sample consisted of CD8+ T cells from PBMCs. The TCR comes from a human donor in good health (CMV status not recorded). Some clones in this sample may be carry-over from other donors' samples. The gene calls are TRBV19 and TRBJ2-1, with 8 bases that match TRBD1. This chain's CDR3 is CASSLTLRDRRNYNEQFF. The DNA for the CDR3 is TGTGCCAGTAGTCTAACTTTGCGGGACAGGAGAAATTACAATGAGCAGTTCTTC.